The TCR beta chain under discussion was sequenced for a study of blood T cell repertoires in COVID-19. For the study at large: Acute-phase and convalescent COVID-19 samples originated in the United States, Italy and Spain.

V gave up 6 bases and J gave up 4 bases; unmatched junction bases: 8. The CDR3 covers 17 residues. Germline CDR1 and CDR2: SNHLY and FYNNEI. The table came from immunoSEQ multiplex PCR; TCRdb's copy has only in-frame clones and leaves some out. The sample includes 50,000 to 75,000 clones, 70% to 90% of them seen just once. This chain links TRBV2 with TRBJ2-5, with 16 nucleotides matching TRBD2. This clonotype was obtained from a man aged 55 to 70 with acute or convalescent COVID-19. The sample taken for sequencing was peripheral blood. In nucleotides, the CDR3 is TGTGCCAGCAGAGCGGGGACTAGCGGGGGGGCCCGAGAGACCCAGTACTTC. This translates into CASRAGTSGGARETQYF. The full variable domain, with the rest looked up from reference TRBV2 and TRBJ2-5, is EPEVTQTPSHQVTQMGQEVILRCVPISNHLYFYWYRQILGQKVEFLVSFYNNEISEKSEIFDDQFSVERPDGSNFTLKIRSTKLEDSAMYFCASRAGTSGGARETQYFGPGTRLLVL.